These T cell receptor beta chains were read from a single sample in a study of T-cell memory formation after mild COVID-19. TCRdb reanalysed the 5' RACE reads using MiXCR and keeps one entry per CDR3 protein. The sample includes just over 150,000 distinct CDR3 sequences, about 28% seen only once; the top ten take approximately 12%. The sample taken for sequencing was PBMCs or a T cell subset sorted from them (not recorded which). The source is an adult woman who had mild COVID-19 (a few samples of this study predate the infection). Cell type and time point are not known. The CDR3 runs from the conserved cysteine through the conserved F or W. The D gene is left open where the match is weak. Clone size appears in some rows only: once, few, many, or a class for an expanded clone.

v_gene: TRBV9; d_gene: TRBD1; j_gene: TRBJ2-3; abundance: .; CDR3nt: TGTGCCAGCAGCCAGGGGGAGCTAGACAGCACAGATACGCAGTATTTT; CDR3aa: CASSQGELDSTDTQYF
v_gene: TRBV7-3; d_gene: TRBD1; j_gene: TRBJ1-2; abundance: .; CDR3nt: TGTGCCAGCAGCTCTGGGGGACAGCCAAGAACCTTTAACTATGGCTACACCTTC; CDR3aa: CASSSGGQPRTFNYGYTF
v_gene: TRBV6-1; d_gene: TRBD2; j_gene: TRBJ2-5; abundance: .; CDR3nt: TGTGCCAGCAGTTCCCGGGAGGGCGGGGGCCAAGAGACCCAGTACTTC; CDR3aa: CASSSREGGGQETQYF
v_gene: TRBV6-5; d_gene: TRBD1; j_gene: TRBJ2-7; abundance: .; CDR3nt: TGTGCCAGCAGCCGGGACAGGGCCTCCTACGAGCAGTACTTC; CDR3aa: CASSRDRASYEQYF
v_gene: TRBV4-3; d_gene: .; j_gene: TRBJ2-2; abundance: .; CDR3nt: TGCGCCAGCAGCCAAGATTCTAGCGGGACAGGCGGGGAGCTGTTTTTT; CDR3aa: CASSQDSSGTGGELFF
v_gene: TRBV5-1; d_gene: .; j_gene: TRBJ1-2; abundance: .; CDR3nt: TGCGCCAGCAGCCCTCAAACCGACGAGTTGCATGGCTACACCTTC; CDR3aa: CASSPQTDELHGYTF
v_gene: TRBV12-3/TRBV12-4; d_gene: .; j_gene: TRBJ2-1; abundance: .; CDR3nt: TGTGCCAGCAGTTTGGTCGGGGATGGAAATGAGCAGTTCTTC; CDR3aa: CASSLVGDGNEQFF
v_gene: TRBV12-3/TRBV12-4; d_gene: .; j_gene: TRBJ2-1; abundance: .; CDR3nt: TGTGCCAGCAGTCCGGGAGACTACAATGAGCAGTTCTTC; CDR3aa: CASSPGDYNEQFF
v_gene: TRBV19; d_gene: TRBD1; j_gene: TRBJ1-2; abundance: .; CDR3nt: TGTGCCAGTAGTAGGGGGACAGGGGATGGCTACACCTTC; CDR3aa: CASSRGTGDGYTF
v_gene: TRBV7-2; d_gene: .; j_gene: TRBJ2-3; abundance: .; CDR3nt: TGTGCCAGCAGCTTAGTGGCGGGGGCTGGCACAGATACGCAGTATTTT; CDR3aa: CASSLVAGAGTDTQYF
v_gene: TRBV3-1; d_gene: .; j_gene: TRBJ2-3; abundance: .; CDR3nt: TGTGCCAGCAGCCCCGAGGGGTATACGCAGTATTTT; CDR3aa: CASSPEGYTQYF
v_gene: TRBV12-3/TRBV12-4; d_gene: TRBD1; j_gene: TRBJ1-1; abundance: .; CDR3nt: TGTGCCAGCAGTTTAACGAGGGGGCCGCACACTGAAGCTTTCTTT; CDR3aa: CASSLTRGPHTEAFF
v_gene: TRBV2; d_gene: TRBD1; j_gene: TRBJ2-1; abundance: few; CDR3nt: TGTGCCAGCACCCGGACAGGAAGCAATGAGCAGTTCTTC; CDR3aa: CASTRTGSNEQFF
v_gene: TRBV14; d_gene: TRBD1; j_gene: TRBJ1-1; abundance: .; CDR3nt: TGTGCCAGCAGCCAACCGACAGGGGAAGCTTTCTTT; CDR3aa: CASSQPTGEAFF
v_gene: TRBV12-3/TRBV12-4; d_gene: .; j_gene: TRBJ2-2; abundance: .; CDR3nt: TGTGCCAGCAGTGAAACACCAAACACCGGGGAGCTGTTTTTT; CDR3aa: CASSETPNTGELFF
v_gene: TRBV5-1; d_gene: .; j_gene: TRBJ1-1; abundance: few; CDR3nt: TGCGCCAGCAGCTTGGCAGACTACGGAGGCACTGAAGCTTTCTTT; CDR3aa: CASSLADYGGTEAFF
v_gene: TRBV7-6; d_gene: TRBD2; j_gene: TRBJ2-6; abundance: few; CDR3nt: TGTGCCAGCAGCCCAAGGACTAGCGGGAGGACCCTCTCTGGGGCCAACGTCCTGACTTTC; CDR3aa: CASSPRTSGRTLSGANVLTF
v_gene: TRBV12-3/TRBV12-4; d_gene: .; j_gene: TRBJ1-3; abundance: .; CDR3nt: TGTGCCAGCATCCAGAGTCGCACAGGGCGAGGGCGAGGAAACACCATATATTTT; CDR3aa: CASIQSRTGRGRGNTIYF
v_gene: TRBV27; d_gene: TRBD2; j_gene: TRBJ2-3; abundance: few; CDR3nt: TGTGCCAGCAGAACATCCGGGGGGGTCACAGATACGCAGTATTTT; CDR3aa: CASRTSGGVTDTQYF
v_gene: TRBV10-3; d_gene: TRBD2; j_gene: TRBJ2-7; abundance: .; CDR3nt: TGTGCCATCGGAGAGCGGGGAGCCTACGAGCAGTACTTC; CDR3aa: CAIGERGAYEQYF
v_gene: TRBV11-2; d_gene: .; j_gene: TRBJ2-1; abundance: .; CDR3nt: TGTGCCAGCAGCCCTAATAACCCGGGGAACTACAATGAGCAGTTCTTC; CDR3aa: CASSPNNPGNYNEQFF
v_gene: TRBV12-3/TRBV12-4; d_gene: .; j_gene: TRBJ1-1; abundance: once; CDR3nt: TGTGCCAGCAGTTTGCGGGGTGAAGCTTTCTTT; CDR3aa: CASSLRGEAFF
v_gene: TRBV6-5; d_gene: .; j_gene: TRBJ2-7; abundance: few; CDR3nt: TGTGCCAGCAGTGGGGGTGACAGTAGATCGTGGTACGAGCAGTACTTC; CDR3aa: CASSGGDSRSWYEQYF
v_gene: TRBV15; d_gene: .; j_gene: TRBJ2-2; abundance: few; CDR3nt: TGTGCCACCAGCCTGTCGTCCGGGACGCAGGACACCGGGGAGCTGTTTTTT; CDR3aa: CATSLSSGTQDTGELFF
v_gene: TRBV3-1; d_gene: .; j_gene: TRBJ2-1; abundance: .; CDR3nt: TGTGCCAGCAGCCCCCAGCTGGATCCCTACAATGAGCAGTTCTTC; CDR3aa: CASSPQLDPYNEQFF
v_gene: TRBV20-1; d_gene: TRBD2; j_gene: TRBJ2-3; abundance: .; CDR3nt: TGCAGTGCTAGCCCTAGCGGGGGGGCCACGGATACGCAGTATTTT; CDR3aa: CSASPSGGATDTQYF
v_gene: TRBV30; d_gene: .; j_gene: TRBJ2-7; abundance: few; CDR3nt: TGTGCCTGGAGTGTAAAAGCGGGTGGCTACGAGCAGTACTTC; CDR3aa: CAWSVKAGGYEQYF
v_gene: TRBV20-1; d_gene: .; j_gene: TRBJ2-1; abundance: many; CDR3nt: TGCAGTGCTAGACCGAATGAGCAGTTCTTC; CDR3aa: CSARPNEQFF
v_gene: TRBV5-5; d_gene: TRBD1; j_gene: TRBJ1-2; abundance: .; CDR3nt: TGTGCCAGCAGCTTGGGGGGGACAGTCTTCACCGGCTACACCTTC; CDR3aa: CASSLGGTVFTGYTF
v_gene: TRBV12-3/TRBV12-4; d_gene: .; j_gene: TRBJ2-3; abundance: few; CDR3nt: TGTGCCAGCAGTCCTACACAGGCCTATAAGGATACGCAGTATTTT; CDR3aa: CASSPTQAYKDTQYF
v_gene: TRBV7-8; d_gene: .; j_gene: TRBJ1-1; abundance: many; CDR3nt: TGTGCCAGCAGCCCGCGAATAGACATTAACACTGAAGCTTTCTTT; CDR3aa: CASSPRIDINTEAFF
v_gene: TRBV11-2; d_gene: TRBD1; j_gene: TRBJ2-4; abundance: .; CDR3nt: TGTGCCAGCAGCTTAGCTCTCAGGGGGACGCGCGAAAACATTCAGTACTTC; CDR3aa: CASSLALRGTRENIQYF
v_gene: TRBV12-3/TRBV12-4; d_gene: TRBD2; j_gene: TRBJ2-7; abundance: .; CDR3nt: TGTGCCAGCAGTACCAGACTAGCGGGGGGTTCTTTGTACGAGCAGTACTTC; CDR3aa: CASSTRLAGGSLYEQYF
v_gene: TRBV10-3; d_gene: TRBD2; j_gene: TRBJ2-7; abundance: .; CDR3nt: TGTGCCATCAGTGAGGAGGGCGGGAGCGTAGACGAGCAGTACTTC; CDR3aa: CAISEEGGSVDEQYF
v_gene: TRBV19; d_gene: TRBD2; j_gene: TRBJ2-7; abundance: few; CDR3nt: TGTGCCAGTAGTATCGTCAGGGAGGGCGAGCAGTACTTC; CDR3aa: CASSIVREGEQYF
v_gene: TRBV7-3; d_gene: TRBD2; j_gene: TRBJ2-3; abundance: few; CDR3nt: TGTGCCAGCAGCGCCGGGAGGGGAGGCACAGATACGCAGTATTTT; CDR3aa: CASSAGRGGTDTQYF
v_gene: TRBV15; d_gene: TRBD2; j_gene: TRBJ2-3; abundance: few; CDR3nt: TGTGCCACCAGTACTAGCGTCGCAGATACGCAGTATTTT; CDR3aa: CATSTSVADTQYF